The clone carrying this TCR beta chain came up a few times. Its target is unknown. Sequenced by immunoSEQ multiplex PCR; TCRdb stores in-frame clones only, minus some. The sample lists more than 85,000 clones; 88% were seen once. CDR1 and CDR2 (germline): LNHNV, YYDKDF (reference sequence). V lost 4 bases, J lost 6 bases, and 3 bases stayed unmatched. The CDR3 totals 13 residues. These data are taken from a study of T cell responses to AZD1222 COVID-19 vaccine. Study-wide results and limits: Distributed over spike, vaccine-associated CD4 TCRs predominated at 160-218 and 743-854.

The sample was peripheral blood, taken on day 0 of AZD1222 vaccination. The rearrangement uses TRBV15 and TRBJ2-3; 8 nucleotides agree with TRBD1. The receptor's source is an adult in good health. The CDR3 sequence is CATSIQGGDTQYF. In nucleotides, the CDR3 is TGTGCCACCAGCATACAGGGGGGCGATACGCAGTATTTT. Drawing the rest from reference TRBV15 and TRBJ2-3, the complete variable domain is DAMVIQNPRYQVTQFGKPVTLSCSQTLNHNVMYWYQQKSSQAPKLLFHYYDKDFNNEADTPDNFQSRRPNTSFCFLDIRSPGLGDTAMYLCATSIQGGDTQYFGPGTRLTVL.